This T cell receptor (beta chain) was recorded in a study of breast tumors, draining lymph nodes, adjacent tissues. This clonotype has a count of ten or more. Its matching antigen is unknown. TCRdb redid the calling of the multiplex PCR reads with MiXCR, one entry per CDR3 protein. The repertoire holds 17,000 or so distinct CDR3 sequences, nearly 45% seen once, with more than 10% in the top ten. General observations from the study: Tumor repertoires ranked between lymph nodes and nontumor tissue in diversity, with V and J gene preferences. Compared with basal-like, luminal-like tumors shared significantly more repertoire with nontumor tissue. That most tumor T cells come from lymph nodes remained unproven. The data were judged consistent with most tumor T cells coming from lymph node and expanding in tumor.

This TCR derives from a female donor with breast cancer. Some clones in this sample may be carry-over from other donors' samples. The specimen sequenced was tumor-adjacent breast tissue.

CDR3 sequence (DNA): TGCGCCAGCAGCTTCCACACCCCTGGGCAAGAGACCCAGTACTTC. It translates to CASSFHTPGQETQYF. The chain carries TRBV5-1 and TRBJ2-5; D ambiguous. Germline V lookup: CDR1 SGHRS, CDR2 YFSETQ. The V end lost 2 bases, the J end lost 2 bases, and 13 bases lay between the germline ends. The CDR3 runs to 15 residues.